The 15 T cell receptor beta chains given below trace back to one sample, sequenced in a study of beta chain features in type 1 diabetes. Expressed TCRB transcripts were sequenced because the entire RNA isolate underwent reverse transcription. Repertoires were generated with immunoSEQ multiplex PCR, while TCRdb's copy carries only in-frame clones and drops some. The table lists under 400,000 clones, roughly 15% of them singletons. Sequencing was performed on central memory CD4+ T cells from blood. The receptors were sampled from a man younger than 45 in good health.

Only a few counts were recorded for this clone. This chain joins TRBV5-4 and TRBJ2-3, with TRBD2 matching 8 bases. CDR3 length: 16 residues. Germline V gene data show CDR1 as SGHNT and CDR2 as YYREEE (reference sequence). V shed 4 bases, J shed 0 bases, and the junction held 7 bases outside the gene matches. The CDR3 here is CASSGAGARSTDTQYF. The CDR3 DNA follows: TGTGCCAGCAGCGGAGCGGGGGCGAGAAGCACAGATACGCAGTATTTT.

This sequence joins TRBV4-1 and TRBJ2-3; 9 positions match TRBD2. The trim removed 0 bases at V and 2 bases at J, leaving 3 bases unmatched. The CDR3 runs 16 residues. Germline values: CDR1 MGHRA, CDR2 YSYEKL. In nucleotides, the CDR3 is TGCGCCAGCAGCCAAGATTTAGCGGGGGCCACAGATACGCAGTATTTT. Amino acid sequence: CASSQDLAGATDTQYF.

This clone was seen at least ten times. This chain's CDR3 is CASSWTSGVTNEQFF. The DNA of the CDR3 is TGTGCCAGCAGCTGGACTAGCGGGGTTACCAATGAGCAGTTCTTC. J is TRBJ2-1 and V is TRBV7-2; 12 bases line up with TRBD2. V was clipped by 4 bases and J by 6 bases; unmatched bases: 4. Germline values: CDR1 SGHTA, CDR2 FQGNSA. The CDR3 spans 15 residues.

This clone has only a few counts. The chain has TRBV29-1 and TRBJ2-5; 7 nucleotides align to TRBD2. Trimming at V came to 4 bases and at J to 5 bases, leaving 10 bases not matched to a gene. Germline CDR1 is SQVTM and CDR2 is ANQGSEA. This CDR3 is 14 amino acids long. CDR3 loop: CSVVGGRGVETQYF. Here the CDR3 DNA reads TGCAGCGTTGTGGGAGGGAGGGGCGTGGAGACCCAGTACTTC.

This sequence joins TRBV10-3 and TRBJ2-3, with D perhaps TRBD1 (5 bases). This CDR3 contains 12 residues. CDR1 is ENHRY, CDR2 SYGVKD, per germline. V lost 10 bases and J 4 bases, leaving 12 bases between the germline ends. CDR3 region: CASQGSADTQYF. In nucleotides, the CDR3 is TGTGCCAGCCAGGGAAGTGCAGATACGCAGTATTTT.

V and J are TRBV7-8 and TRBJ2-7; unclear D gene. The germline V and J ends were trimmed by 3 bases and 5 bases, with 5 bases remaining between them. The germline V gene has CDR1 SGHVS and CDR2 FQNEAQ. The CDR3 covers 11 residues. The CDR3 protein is CASSLLHEQYF. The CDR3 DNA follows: TGTGCCAGCAGCTTGCTCCACGAGCAGTACTTC.

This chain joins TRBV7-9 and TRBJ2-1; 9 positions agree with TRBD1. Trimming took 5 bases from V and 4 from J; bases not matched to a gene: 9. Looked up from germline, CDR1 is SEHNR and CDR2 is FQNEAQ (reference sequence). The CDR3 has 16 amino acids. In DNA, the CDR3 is TGTGCCAGCAGCCCAAGGGGGACAGGGATTTACAATGAGCAGTTCTTC. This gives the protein CASSPRGTGIYNEQFF.

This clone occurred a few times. CDR3 in amino acids: CASRHDVGRGSDTQYF. The CDR3 nucleotides are TGTGCCAGCAGACACGACGTCGGGCGGGGTTCGGATACGCAGTATTTT. The V call is TRBV7-2, the J call TRBJ2-3; tentatively, D is TRBD2 (6 bases). Trimming stripped 6 bases from V and 6 bases from J, with 22 bases between. From germline, CDR1 is SGHTA and CDR2 FQGNSA. This CDR3 comprises 16 residues.

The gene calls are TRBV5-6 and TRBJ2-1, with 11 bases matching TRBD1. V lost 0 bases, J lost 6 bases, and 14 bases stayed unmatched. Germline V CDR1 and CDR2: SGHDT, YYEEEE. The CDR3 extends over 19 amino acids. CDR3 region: CASSLAGQGVGEVLNEQFF. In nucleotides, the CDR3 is TGTGCCAGCAGCTTGGCGGGACAGGGGGTAGGTGAAGTGCTCAATGAGCAGTTCTTC.

CDR3 region: CASSMTKGGEAFF. The CDR3 DNA follows: TGTGCCAGTAGTATGACAAAGGGAGGTGAAGCTTTCTTT. The V and J genes are TRBV19 and TRBJ1-1; D remains unclear. The ends were cut back, 3 bases at V and 7 bases at J, with 12 bases in the middle. CDR3 length equals 13 residues. CDR1 and CDR2 (germline): LNHDA, SQIVND (reference sequence). The variable domain in full, completed from reference TRBV19 and TRBJ1-1, reads DGGITQSPKYLFRKEGQNVTLSCEQNLNHDAMYWYRQDPGQGLRLIYYSQIVNDFQKGDIAEGYSVSREKKESFPLTVTSAQKNPTAFYLCASSMTKGGEAFFGQGTRLTVV.

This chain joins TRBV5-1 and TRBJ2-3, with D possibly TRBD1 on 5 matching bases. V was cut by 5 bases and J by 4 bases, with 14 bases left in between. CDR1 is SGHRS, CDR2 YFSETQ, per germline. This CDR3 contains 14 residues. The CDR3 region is CASSGAGQADTQYF. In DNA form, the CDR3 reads TGCGCCAGCAGTGGGGCAGGGCAGGCAGATACGCAGTATTTT.

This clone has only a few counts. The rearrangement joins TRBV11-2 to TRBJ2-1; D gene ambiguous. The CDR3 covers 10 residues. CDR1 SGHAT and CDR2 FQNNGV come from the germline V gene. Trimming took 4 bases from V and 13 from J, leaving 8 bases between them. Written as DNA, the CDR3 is TGTGCCAGCAGCTCTCACCACCAGTTCTTC. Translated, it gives CASSSHHQFF.

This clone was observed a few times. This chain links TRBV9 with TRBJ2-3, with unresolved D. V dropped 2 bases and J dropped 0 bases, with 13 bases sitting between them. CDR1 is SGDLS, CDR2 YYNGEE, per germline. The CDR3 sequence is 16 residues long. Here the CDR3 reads CASSVLSSISTDTQYF. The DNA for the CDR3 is TGTGCCAGCAGCGTTCTCTCGTCGATCAGCACAGATACGCAGTATTTT.

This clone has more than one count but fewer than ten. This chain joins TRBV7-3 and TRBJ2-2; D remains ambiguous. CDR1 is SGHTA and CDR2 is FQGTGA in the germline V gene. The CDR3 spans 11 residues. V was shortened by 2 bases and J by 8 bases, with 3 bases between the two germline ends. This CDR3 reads CASSLEGELFF. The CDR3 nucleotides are TGTGCCAGCAGCTTAGAGGGGGAGCTGTTTTTT.

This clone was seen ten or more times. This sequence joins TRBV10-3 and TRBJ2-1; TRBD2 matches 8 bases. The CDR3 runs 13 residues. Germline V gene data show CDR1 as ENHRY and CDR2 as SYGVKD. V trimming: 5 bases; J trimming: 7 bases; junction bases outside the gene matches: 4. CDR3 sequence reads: CAISSGGLNEQFF. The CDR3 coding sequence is TGTGCCATCAGTTCGGGGGGGCTTAATGAGCAGTTCTTC.